This TCR beta chain originates from a study of T cells in Graves' hyperthyroidism and ophthalmopathy. Overall study findings and caveats: Most thyroid clonotypes expanded above 0.001 appeared in blood too.

Lactation, pregnancy, other autoimmune disease or uncontrolled infection excluded patients. This clonotype was observed a handful of times. No antigen is known for it. The CDR3 spans 14 residues. The V and J ends lost 4 bases and 4 bases, in that order; junction bases with no gene match: 6. Per the germline V gene, CDR1 is SQVTM and CDR2 is ANQGSEA. There were TCR beta CDR3 regions amplified from RNA transcripts. When the TCR CDR3 underwent first-round RT-PCR, the HTBI primer set was used. TCRdb redid the calling of the multiplex PCR reads with MiXCR, one entry per CDR3 protein. The top ten hold roughly 7.7% of the sample, which has about 610,000 distinct CDR3 sequences, 35% to 55% seen once.

Sequencing used peripheral blood or thyroid tissue (not recorded which). The TCR was taken from a woman aged 18-29 years with Graves' hyperthyroidism. This chain connects TRBV29-1 to TRBJ1-3; 8 bases line up with TRBD1. In DNA, the CDR3 is TGCAGCGTTGTGGGCCGGGACAGGGGAAACACCATATATTTT. The encoded protein is CSVVGRDRGNTIYF.